The subject of this entry is one TCR beta chain. What this receptor recognizes is not known. No base-level quality is on record; no much larger clone is a single base apart. The immunoSEQ Assay, a bias-controlled multiplex PCR, was used to amplify TCRbeta CDR3 regions from genomic DNA. On the authors' methods: Within the assay, amplification of reference gene primers was used to estimate how many nucleated cells each sample contained. To quantify the absolute abundance of each unique TCRbeta CDR3 rearrangement, sequence reads were collapsed and filtered. Productive Simpson clonality was computed per sample as the square root of Simpson's diversity index over productive rearrangements. TCRdb mirrors the immuneACCESS table, restricted to in-frame sequences. Some clones are absent from its copies; in checked studies, under half trace to an unresolved V gene, and the reason for the others is unknown. V and J calls and clone size come straight from that table; D and trimming were deduced from the DNA. Present in this sample are 150,000 to 200,000 clones, about nine tenths of which were seen just once. Of the sample, around 9.5% is held by the ten largest clones.

The data belong to a study of blood T cell repertoires in COVID-19 (dated by TCRdb to the early 2020s). Background on the whole study: Samples from collaborators originated in the United States, Italy and Spain and spanned both the acute and convalescent phases of COVID-19. Where HLA class I and class II types were available, the types were taken from metadata supplied by the sample provider, not from assay-based typing. The dataset comprised deeply sampled blood TCRbeta repertoires from subjects exposed to, actively infected with, or recovered from COVID-19. Samples came from the ongoing ImmuneRACE study (first 160 participants) plus 1,254 subjects from 6 global collaborators. Nearly every sample came with metadata listing a de-identified subject ID, COVID-19 status, age in years and sex. The repertoires were released in a freely available public database meant as a resource for research on the immune response to SARS-CoV-2. The material from the prospective study consisted of cDNA or gDNA derived from T cells, B-cell-depleted T cells, or PBMCs.

Participants in the prospective study were aged roughly 18 to 95 years, lived in under 30 United States geographic areas, and enrolled through a virtual design. In the prospective study, cohorts were assigned on the basis of participant-reported clinical history obtained from a screening survey and a study questionnaire. Recovered participants in ImmuneRACE Cohort 3 were defined by two consecutive negative NP/OP PCR tests, clearance by a healthcare professional, or resolution of symptoms. Mobile phlebotomists in the prospective study collected whole blood, serum and a nasopharyngeal or oropharyngeal swab from every participant. Prospective study participants could optionally give additional blood draws and questionnaires over an approximately 2-month period. Prospective study blood samples were shipped either frozen or at room temperature before DNA extraction. Study-wide conclusions, independent of this receptor: The amount of clinical and demographic metadata varied by source and participant and was provided uncurated.

Inclusive of the bounding cysteine and phenylalanine, the CDR3 is 13 residues long. The kept DNA is CDR3 alone, 39 bases in frame from the first base. Unmatched junction bases come to 5, with V trimmed by 10 bases and J by 2 bases. Looking up the germline V gene yields CDR1 SNHLY and CDR2 FYNNEI. The sample taken for sequencing was PBMCs or T cells enriched from blood (not recorded which). In this chain, TRBV2 is recombined with TRBJ1-2, with 9 central nucleotides matching TRBD1. The clonotype comes from a woman under 30 who had recovered from COVID-19. The CDR3 region reads CAIPGTGNYGYTF. The sequence in DNA is TGTGCCATCCCCGGGACAGGGAACTATGGCTACACCTTC.